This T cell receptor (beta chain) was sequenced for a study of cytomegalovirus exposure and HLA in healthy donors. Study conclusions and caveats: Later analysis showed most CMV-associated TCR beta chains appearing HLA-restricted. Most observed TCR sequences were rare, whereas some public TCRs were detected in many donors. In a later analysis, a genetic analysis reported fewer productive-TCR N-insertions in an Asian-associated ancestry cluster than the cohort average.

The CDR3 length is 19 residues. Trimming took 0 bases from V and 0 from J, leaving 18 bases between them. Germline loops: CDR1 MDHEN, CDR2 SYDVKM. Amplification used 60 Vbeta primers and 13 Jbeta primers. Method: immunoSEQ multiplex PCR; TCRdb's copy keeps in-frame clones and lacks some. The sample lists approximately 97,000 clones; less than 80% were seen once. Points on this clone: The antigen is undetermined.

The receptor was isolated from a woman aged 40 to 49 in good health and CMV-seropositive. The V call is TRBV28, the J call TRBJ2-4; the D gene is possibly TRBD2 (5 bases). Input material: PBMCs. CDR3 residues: CASSLWTAVKGLAKNIQYF. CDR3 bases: TGTGCCAGCAGTTTATGGACGGCTGTGAAAGGACTAGCCAAAAACATTCAGTACTTC.